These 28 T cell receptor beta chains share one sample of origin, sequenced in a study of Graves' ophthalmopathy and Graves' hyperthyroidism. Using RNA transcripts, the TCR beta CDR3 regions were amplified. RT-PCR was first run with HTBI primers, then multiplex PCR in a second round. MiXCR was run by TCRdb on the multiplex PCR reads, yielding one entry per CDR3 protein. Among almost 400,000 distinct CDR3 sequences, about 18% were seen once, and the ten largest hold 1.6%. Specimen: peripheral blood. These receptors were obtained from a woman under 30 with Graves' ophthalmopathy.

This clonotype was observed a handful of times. CDR3 residues: CASSSPGTYGYTF. CDR3 nucleotide sequence: TGCGCCAGCAGCTCCCCTGGGACCTATGGCTACACCTTC. V and J are TRBV5-1 and TRBJ1-2, with a tentative D call TRBD1 (5 bases). CDR3 length: 13 residues. The V end was cut by 3 bases, the J end by 4 bases, with 10 bases between. CDR1 is SGHRS, CDR2 YFSETQ, per germline.

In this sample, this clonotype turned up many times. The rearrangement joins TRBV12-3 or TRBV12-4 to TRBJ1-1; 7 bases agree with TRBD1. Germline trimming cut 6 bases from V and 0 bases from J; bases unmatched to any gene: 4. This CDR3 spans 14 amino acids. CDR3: CASRTRGVNTEAFF. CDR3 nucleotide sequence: TGTGCCAGCAGAACCAGGGGGGTGAACACTGAAGCTTTCTTT.

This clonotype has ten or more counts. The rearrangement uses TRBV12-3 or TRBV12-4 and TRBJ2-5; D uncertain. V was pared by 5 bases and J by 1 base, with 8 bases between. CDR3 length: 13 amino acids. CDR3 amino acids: CASSIRLQETQYF. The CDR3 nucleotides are TGTGCCAGCAGTATCAGGCTCCAAGAGACCCAGTACTTC.

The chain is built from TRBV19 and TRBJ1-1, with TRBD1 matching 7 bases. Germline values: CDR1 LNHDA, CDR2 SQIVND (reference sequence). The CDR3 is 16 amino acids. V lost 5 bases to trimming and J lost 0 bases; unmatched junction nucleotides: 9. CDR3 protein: CASSPLTGSMNTEAFF. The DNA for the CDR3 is TGTGCCAGTAGTCCATTGACAGGGTCCATGAACACTGAAGCTTTCTTT.

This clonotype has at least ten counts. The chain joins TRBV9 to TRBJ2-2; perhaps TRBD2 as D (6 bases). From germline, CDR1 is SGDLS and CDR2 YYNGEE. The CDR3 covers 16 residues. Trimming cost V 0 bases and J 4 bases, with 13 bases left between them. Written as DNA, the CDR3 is TGTGCCAGCAGCGTAGCCGCTGGAGGGGTCACCGGGGAGCTGTTTTTT. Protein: CASSVAAGGVTGELFF.

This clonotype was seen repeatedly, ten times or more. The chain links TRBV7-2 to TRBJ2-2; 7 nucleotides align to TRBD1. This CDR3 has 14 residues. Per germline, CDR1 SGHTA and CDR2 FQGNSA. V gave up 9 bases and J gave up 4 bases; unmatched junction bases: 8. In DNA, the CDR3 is TGTGCCAGTATCTCCGGGACAGCCACCGGGGAGCTGTTTTTT. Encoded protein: CASISGTATGELFF.

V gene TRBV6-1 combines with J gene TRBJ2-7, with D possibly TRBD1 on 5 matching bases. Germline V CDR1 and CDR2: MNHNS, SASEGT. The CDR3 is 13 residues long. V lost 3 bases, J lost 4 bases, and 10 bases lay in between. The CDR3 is CASSDMGPYEQYF. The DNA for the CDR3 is TGTGCCAGCAGTGACATGGGGCCTTACGAGCAGTACTTC.

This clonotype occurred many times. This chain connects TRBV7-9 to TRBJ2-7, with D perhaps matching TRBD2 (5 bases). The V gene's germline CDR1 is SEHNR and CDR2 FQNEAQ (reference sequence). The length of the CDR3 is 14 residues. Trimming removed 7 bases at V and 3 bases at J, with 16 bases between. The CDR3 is CASTPFSGGYEQYF. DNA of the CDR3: TGTGCCAGCACCCCCTTCAGTGGAGGCTACGAGCAGTACTTC. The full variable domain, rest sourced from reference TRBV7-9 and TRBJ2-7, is DTGVSQNPRHKITKRGQNVTFRCDPISEHNRLYWYRQTLGQGPEFLTYFQNEAQLEKSRLLSDRFSAERPKGSFSTLEIQRTEQGDSAMYLCASTPFSGGYEQYFGPGTRLTVT.

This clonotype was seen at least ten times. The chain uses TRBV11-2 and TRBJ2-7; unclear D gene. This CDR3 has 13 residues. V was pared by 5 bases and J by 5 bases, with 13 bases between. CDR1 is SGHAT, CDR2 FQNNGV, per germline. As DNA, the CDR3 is TGTGCCAGCAGCCCCCCAGGTGGCAACGAGCAGTACTTC. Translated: CASSPPGGNEQYF.

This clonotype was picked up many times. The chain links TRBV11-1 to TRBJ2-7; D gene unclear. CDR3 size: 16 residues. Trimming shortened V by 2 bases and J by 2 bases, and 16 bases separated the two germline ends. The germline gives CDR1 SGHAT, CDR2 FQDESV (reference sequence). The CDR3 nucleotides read TGTGCCAGCAGCTTAAATTACCCCGGGCCCACCTACGAGCAGTACTTC. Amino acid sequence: CASSLNYPGPTYEQYF.

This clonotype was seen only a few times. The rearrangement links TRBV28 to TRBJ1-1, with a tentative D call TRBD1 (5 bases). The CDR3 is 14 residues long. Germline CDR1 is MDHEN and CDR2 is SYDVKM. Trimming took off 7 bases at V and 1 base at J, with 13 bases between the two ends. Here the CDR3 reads CASTHGGENTEAFF. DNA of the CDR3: TGTGCCAGCACCCATGGGGGGGAGAACACTGAAGCTTTCTTT.

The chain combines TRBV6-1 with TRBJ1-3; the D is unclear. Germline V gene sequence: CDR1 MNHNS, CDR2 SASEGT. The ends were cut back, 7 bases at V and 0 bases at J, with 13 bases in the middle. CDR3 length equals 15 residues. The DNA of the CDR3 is TGTGCCAGCACCCCCGACGGCTCCTCTGGAAACACCATATATTTT. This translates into CASTPDGSSGNTIYF.

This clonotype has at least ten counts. The CDR3 reads CASSSGQLGSMNTEAFF. The CDR3 nucleotides read TGTGCCAGCAGTTCGGGACAATTAGGATCCATGAACACTGAAGCTTTCTTT. This chain uses TRBV28 with TRBJ1-1, with D perhaps TRBD1 (6 bases). With 4 bases removed from V and 0 bases from J, the gap between germline ends came to 18 bases. The CDR3 consists of 17 residues. CDR1 is MDHEN and CDR2 is SYDVKM in the germline V gene.

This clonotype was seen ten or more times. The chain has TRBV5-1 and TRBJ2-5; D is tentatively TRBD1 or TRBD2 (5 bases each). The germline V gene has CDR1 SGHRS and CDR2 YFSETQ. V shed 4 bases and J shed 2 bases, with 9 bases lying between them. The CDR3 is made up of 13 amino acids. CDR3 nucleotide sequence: TGCGCCAGCAGCCGGGACCAGCAAGAGACCCAGTACTTC. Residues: CASSRDQQETQYF. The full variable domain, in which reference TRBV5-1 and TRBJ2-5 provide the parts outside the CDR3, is KAGVTQTPRYLIKTRGQQVTLSCSPISGHRSVSWYQQTPGQGLQFLFEYFSETQRNKGNFPGRFSGRQFSNSRSEMNVSTLELGDSALYLCASSRDQQETQYFGPGTRLLVL.

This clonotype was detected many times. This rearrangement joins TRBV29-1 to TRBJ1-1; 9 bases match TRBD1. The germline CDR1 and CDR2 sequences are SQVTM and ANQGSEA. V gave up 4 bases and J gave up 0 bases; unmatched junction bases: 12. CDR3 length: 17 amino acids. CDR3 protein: CSVAGQGGFGLNTEAFF. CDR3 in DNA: TGCAGCGTTGCGGGACAGGGTGGGTTTGGTTTGAACACTGAAGCTTTCTTT.

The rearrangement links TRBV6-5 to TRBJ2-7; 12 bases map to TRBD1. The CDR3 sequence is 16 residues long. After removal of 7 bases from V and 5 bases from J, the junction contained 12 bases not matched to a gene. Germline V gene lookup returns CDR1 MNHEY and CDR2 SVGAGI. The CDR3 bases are TGTGCCAGCAAGTTGGGAATCGGGACAGGGGGCAACGAGCAGTACTTC. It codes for CASKLGIGTGGNEQYF.

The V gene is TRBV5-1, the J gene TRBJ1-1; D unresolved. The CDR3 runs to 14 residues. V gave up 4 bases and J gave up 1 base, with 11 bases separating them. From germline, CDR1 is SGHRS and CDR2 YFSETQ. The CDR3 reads CASSGGRANTEAFF. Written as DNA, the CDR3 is TGCGCCAGCAGCGGCGGCAGAGCGAACACTGAAGCTTTCTTT. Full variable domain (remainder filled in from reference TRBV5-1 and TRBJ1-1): KAGVTQTPRYLIKTRGQQVTLSCSPISGHRSVSWYQQTPGQGLQFLFEYFSETQRNKGNFPGRFSGRQFSNSRSEMNVSTLELGDSALYLCASSGGRANTEAFFGQGTRLTVV.

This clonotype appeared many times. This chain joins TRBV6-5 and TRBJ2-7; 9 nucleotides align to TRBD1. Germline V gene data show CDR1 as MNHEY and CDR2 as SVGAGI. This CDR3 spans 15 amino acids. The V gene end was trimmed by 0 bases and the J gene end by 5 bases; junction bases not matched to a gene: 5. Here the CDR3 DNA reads TGTGCCAGCAGTTACTCTGGCCGGGACAGGGACGAGCAGTACTTC. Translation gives CASSYSGRDRDEQYF.

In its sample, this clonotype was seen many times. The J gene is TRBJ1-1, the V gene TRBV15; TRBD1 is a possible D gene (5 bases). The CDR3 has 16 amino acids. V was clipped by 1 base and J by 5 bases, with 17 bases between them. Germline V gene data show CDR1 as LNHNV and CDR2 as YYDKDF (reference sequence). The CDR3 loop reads CATSRVSGRGGTEAFF. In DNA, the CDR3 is TGTGCCACCAGCAGAGTTTCAGGGAGAGGTGGGACTGAAGCTTTCTTT. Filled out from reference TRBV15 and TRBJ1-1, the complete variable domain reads DAMVIQNPRYQVTQFGKPVTLSCSQTLNHNVMYWYQQKSSQAPKLLFHYYDKDFNNEADTPDNFQSRRPNTSFCFLDIRSPGLGDTAMYLCATSRVSGRGGTEAFFGQGTRLTVV.

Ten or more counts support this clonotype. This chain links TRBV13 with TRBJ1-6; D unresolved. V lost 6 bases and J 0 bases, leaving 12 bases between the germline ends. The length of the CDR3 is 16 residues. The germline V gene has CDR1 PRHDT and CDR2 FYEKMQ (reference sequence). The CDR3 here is CASREYVSSYNSPLHF. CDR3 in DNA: TGTGCCAGCAGGGAATACGTGAGCTCCTATAATTCACCCCTCCACTTT.

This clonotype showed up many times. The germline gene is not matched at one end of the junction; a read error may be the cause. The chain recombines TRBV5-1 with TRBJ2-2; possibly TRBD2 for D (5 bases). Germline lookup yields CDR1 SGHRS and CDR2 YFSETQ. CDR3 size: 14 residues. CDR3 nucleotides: TGCGCCAGTAGACTATCCACCGACGCCGGGGAGCTGTCTTTT. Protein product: CASRLSTDAGELSF.

In DNA form, the CDR3 reads TGTGCCAGCAGTTATGGGGGACTAATCTACGAGCAGTACTTC. Translating it yields CASSYGGLIYEQYF. The J gene is TRBJ2-7, the V gene TRBV6-2 or TRBV6-3; 7 bases are shared with TRBD2. CDR1 and CDR2 from the germline V gene are MNHEY and SVGEGT. This CDR3 has 14 residues. The V and J ends lost 3 bases and 3 bases, in that order; junction bases with no gene match: 5.

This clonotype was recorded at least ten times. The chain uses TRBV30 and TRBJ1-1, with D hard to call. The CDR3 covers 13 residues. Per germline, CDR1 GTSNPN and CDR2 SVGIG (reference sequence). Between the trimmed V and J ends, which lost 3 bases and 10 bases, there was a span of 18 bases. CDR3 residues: CAWSHTSVKRAFF. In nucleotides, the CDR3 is TGTGCCTGGAGCCACACGTCAGTTAAACGAGCTTTCTTT.

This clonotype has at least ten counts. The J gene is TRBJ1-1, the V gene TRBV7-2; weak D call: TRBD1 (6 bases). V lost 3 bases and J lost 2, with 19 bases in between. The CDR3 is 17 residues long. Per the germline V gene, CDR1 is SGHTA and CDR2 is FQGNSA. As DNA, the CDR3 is TGTGCCAGCAGCTTGCGGGGGCGGATGAGGGAAAACACTGAAGCTTTCTTT. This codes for CASSLRGRMRENTEAFF.

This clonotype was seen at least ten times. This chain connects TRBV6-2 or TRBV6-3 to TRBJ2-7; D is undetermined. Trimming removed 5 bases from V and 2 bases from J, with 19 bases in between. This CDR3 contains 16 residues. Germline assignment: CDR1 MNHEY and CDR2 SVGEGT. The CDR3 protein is CASSPRGFWVTYEQYF. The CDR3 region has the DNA TGTGCCAGCAGTCCGCGTGGGTTTTGGGTCACCTACGAGCAGTACTTC.

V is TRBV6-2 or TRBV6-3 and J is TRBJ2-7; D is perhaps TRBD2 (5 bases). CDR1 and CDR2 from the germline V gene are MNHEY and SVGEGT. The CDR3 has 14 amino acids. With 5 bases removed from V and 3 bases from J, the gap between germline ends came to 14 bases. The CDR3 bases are TGTGCCAGCAGTCAAAGAGCGGACTTCTACGAGCAGTACTTC. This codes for CASSQRADFYEQYF.

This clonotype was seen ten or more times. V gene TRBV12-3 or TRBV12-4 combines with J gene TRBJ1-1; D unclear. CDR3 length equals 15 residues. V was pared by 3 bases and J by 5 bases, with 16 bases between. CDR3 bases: TGTGCCAGCAGTTTGGGTGTGGGATTTCGGACTGAAGCTTTCTTT. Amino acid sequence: CASSLGVGFRTEAFF.

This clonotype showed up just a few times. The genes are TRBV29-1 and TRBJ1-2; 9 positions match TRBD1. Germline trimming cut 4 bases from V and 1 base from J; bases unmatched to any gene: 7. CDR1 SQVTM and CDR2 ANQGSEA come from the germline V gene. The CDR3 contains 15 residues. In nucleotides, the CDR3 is TGCAGCGTTGCCAAGGGGACAGGGTTTAACTATGGCTACACCTTC. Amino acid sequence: CSVAKGTGFNYGYTF.